This is a list of T cell receptor beta chains from one sample in a study of blood T cell repertoires in COVID-19. Assay used: immunoSEQ multiplex PCR; TCRdb lists only in-frame clones, some missing. The data contain about 270,000 clones, about four fifths of them singletons. Sample: peripheral blood. The origin of the receptors is a woman aged 60-75 years with active or convalescent COVID-19. CDR3s leave out the opening cysteine and the closing phenylalanine or tryptophan.

j_gene: TRBJ2-3; v_gene: TRBV19; len: 12; CDR3aa: ASSARQITDTQY
j_gene: TRBJ2-7; v_gene: TRBV4-2; len: 14; CDR3aa: ASSQEFSGGFYEQY
j_gene: TRBJ2-1; v_gene: TRBV6-5; len: 13; CDR3aa: ASSYNSDRPSARF
j_gene: TRBJ2-3; v_gene: TRBV4-3; len: 14; CDR3aa: ASSQGGTGGADTQY
j_gene: TRBJ1-4; v_gene: TRBV19; len: 13; CDR3aa: ASSPLGQGGEKLF
j_gene: TRBJ2-3; v_gene: TRBV21-1; len: 11; CDR3aa: ASSKAQEDTQY
j_gene: TRBJ1-3; v_gene: TRBV7-3; len: 13; CDR3aa: ASSLNSASGNTIY
j_gene: TRBJ2-3; v_gene: TRBV2; len: 14; CDR3aa: ASGLERGRVTDTQY
j_gene: TRBJ1-1; v_gene: TRBV20-1; len: 13; CDR3aa: SASTPQGARPEAF
j_gene: TRBJ2-5; v_gene: TRBV5-5; len: 12; CDR3aa: ASSFGQGGETQY
j_gene: TRBJ2-5; v_gene: TRBV5-1; len: 14; CDR3aa: ASSLFAGGREETQY
j_gene: TRBJ1-4; v_gene: TRBV7-2; len: 13; CDR3aa: ASSLFQGAGEKLF